The 9 T cell receptor beta chains listed next were all sequenced from one sample in a study of high-grade serous ovarian cancer treatment subgroups. Generated by immunoSEQ multiplex PCR, the TCRdb table keeps only in-frame clones and is missing some. The profile shows under 3,000 clones, about four fifths of them singletons. The tumor samples were collected prior to definitive surgery or chemotherapy. Source material: tumor tissue. The source is a human donor with high-grade serous ovarian cancer.

CDR3 coding DNA: TGTGCCAGCAGCAAAGGGGGGGCCTCCGGTCCCAATGAGCAGTTCTTC. Protein: CASSKGGASGPNEQFF. The gene calls are TRBV21-1 and TRBJ2-1. TRBV21-1 is reported as a pseudogene. The CDR3 runs 16 residues.

A note on this clone: The sample has other DNA sequences that encode this CDR3 too. The rearrangement links TRBV28 to TRBJ2-7, with 7 bases aligning to TRBD1. Germline V lookup: CDR1 MDHEN, CDR2 SYDVKM. The CDR3 length is 15 residues. The V gene end was trimmed by 5 bases and the J gene end by 3 bases; junction bases not matched to a gene: 10. CDR3 region: CASSPPGQPLYEQYF. The CDR3 coding sequence is TGTGCCAGCAGTCCTCCGGGACAGCCCCTCTACGAGCAGTACTTC.

This clone was counted once. The genes are TRBV10-3 and TRBJ2-1; 12 nucleotides match TRBD1. V lost 7 bases, J lost 11 bases, and 9 bases stayed unmatched. Germline V gene lookup returns CDR1 ENHRY and CDR2 SYGVKD. This CDR3 spans 14 amino acids. The CDR3 DNA follows: TGTGCCATCACCGGGACAGGGGGCAGGTCACAGCAGTTCTTC. Translating gives CAITGTGGRSQQFF.

The chain combines TRBV5-1 with TRBJ2-5, with D perhaps TRBD1 (7 bases). Germline CDR1 SGHRS, CDR2 YFSETQ. V gave up 4 bases and J gave up 5 bases, with 12 bases separating them. This CDR3 spans 13 amino acids. The CDR3 nucleotides are TGCGCCAGCAGCGTGACAGGGAGGGAGACCCAGTACTTC. Translated, it gives CASSVTGRETQYF.

This chain links TRBV29-1 with TRBJ2-5, with D tentatively TRBD2 (5 bases). The CDR3 contains 13 residues. The V end lost 4 bases, the J end lost 1 base, and 10 bases lay between the germline ends. Germline CDR1 reads SQVTM; CDR2 reads ANQGSEA. The CDR3 loop is CSVGFGIQETQYF. The CDR3 bases are TGCAGCGTTGGGTTCGGGATCCAAGAGACCCAGTACTTC.

V usage is TRBV7-2 and J usage is TRBJ2-7; D is ambiguous. The V end was cut by 4 bases, the J end by 5 bases, with 6 bases between. Germline CDR1 SGHTA, CDR2 FQGNSA. CDR3 length: 11 amino acids. The CDR3 loop is CASSSQHEQYF. As DNA, the CDR3 is TGTGCCAGCAGCTCCCAGCACGAGCAGTACTTC.

The chain is built from TRBV11-2 and TRBJ2-7; TRBD1 is a possible D gene (7 bases). CDR3 length: 13 amino acids. V gave up 8 bases and J gave up 2 bases, with 13 bases separating them. CDR1 SGHAT and CDR2 FQNNGV come from the germline V gene. CDR3 sequence: CASRGDSTYEQYF. The CDR3 DNA reads TGTGCCAGCCGCGGGGACAGTACCTACGAGCAGTACTTC.

V is TRBV28 and J is TRBJ2-7; D might be TRBD1 (6 bases). Germline CDR1 MDHEN, CDR2 SYDVKM. There are 15 residues in the CDR3. The ends were cut back, 5 bases at V and 3 bases at J, with 17 bases in the middle. For the CDR3, the DNA is TGTGCCAGCAGTCCTCAGGGGAGCCCCCTCTACGAGCAGTACTTC. This translates into CASSPQGSPLYEQYF.

This clone has only a few counts. V and J are TRBV4-3 and TRBJ1-6; D gene unclear. Trimming stripped 1 base from V and 10 bases from J, with 11 bases between. The CDR3 covers 14 residues. Germline CDR1 LGHNA, CDR2 YSLEER. In DNA form, the CDR3 reads TGCGCCAGCAGCCAAGGTCTCCTCAGGTCACCCCTCCACTTT. Translation: CASSQGLLRSPLHF.